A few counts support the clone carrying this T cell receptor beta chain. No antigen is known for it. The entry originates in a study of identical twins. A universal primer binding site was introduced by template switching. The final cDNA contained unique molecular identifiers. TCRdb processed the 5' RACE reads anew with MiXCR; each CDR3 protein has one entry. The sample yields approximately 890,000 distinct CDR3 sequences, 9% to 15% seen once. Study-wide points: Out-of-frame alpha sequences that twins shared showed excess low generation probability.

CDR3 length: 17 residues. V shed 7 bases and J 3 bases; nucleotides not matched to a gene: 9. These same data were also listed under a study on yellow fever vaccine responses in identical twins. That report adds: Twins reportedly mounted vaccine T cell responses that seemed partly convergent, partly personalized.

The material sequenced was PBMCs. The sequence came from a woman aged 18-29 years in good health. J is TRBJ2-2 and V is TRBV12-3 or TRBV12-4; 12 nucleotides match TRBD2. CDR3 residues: CASTLGSSGRDTGELFF. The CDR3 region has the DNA TGTGCCAGCACCCTGGGGTCTAGCGGGAGGGACACCGGGGAGCTGTTTTTT.